This is a list of T cell receptor beta chains from one sample in a study of blood T cell repertoires in COVID-19. Using immunoSEQ multiplex PCR, the repertoire was profiled, and TCRdb retains in-frame clones only, with some absent. The table shows 250,000 to 350,000 clones, with 75% to 90% occurring only once. The sample comprised PBMCs or T cells enriched from blood (not recorded which). The receptors originated from a woman in her twenties or thirties who had recovered from COVID-19. Both conserved end residues are part of each CDR3. The order of the fields is D gene, clone size, V gene, J gene, CDR3 protein, CDR3 DNA. The D gene is left open where the match is weak. Some rows mark clone size as missing; the rest say once, few, many or name a class of expanded clone.

.,.,TRBV13,TRBJ2-3,CASSLRGEGTDTQYF,TGTGCCAGCAGCCTCCGGGGAGAGGGCACAGATACGCAGTATTTT
TRBD2,.,TRBV19,TRBJ2-1,CASSVAGGPNEQFF,TGTGCCAGTAGTGTAGCGGGAGGGCCAAATGAGCAGTTCTTC
TRBD2,.,TRBV27,TRBJ2-1,CASSLSAWTSGNNEQFF,TGTGCCAGCAGTTTATCAGCCTGGACTAGCGGAAACAATGAGCAGTTCTTC
.,.,TRBV11-2,TRBJ1-1,CASSRSWPEAFF,TGTGCCAGCAGCCGCTCTTGGCCTGAAGCTTTCTTT
TRBD2,once,TRBV20-1,TRBJ2-5,CSASSLAGGKETQYF,TGCAGTGCTAGTTCTCTAGCGGGAGGAAAAGAGACCCAGTACTTC
.,.,TRBV28,TRBJ1-2,CASREPGFGGYGYTF,TGTGCCAGCAGGGAGCCAGGGTTCGGGGGATATGGCTACACCTTC
.,.,TRBV28,TRBJ1-1,CASSLYRKDTEAFF,TGTGCCAGCAGTTTATACAGAAAGGACACTGAAGCTTTCTTT
TRBD1,.,TRBV18,TRBJ2-1,CASSPGTVHEQFF,TGTGCCAGCTCACCAGGGACAGTCCATGAGCAGTTCTTC
.,.,TRBV19,TRBJ2-7,CASKGQGVYEQYF,TGTGCCAGTAAAGGGCAGGGTGTTTACGAGCAGTACTTC
TRBD2,.,TRBV29-1,TRBJ2-7,CSVAVGRGHGEQYF,TGCAGCGTTGCCGTTGGGAGGGGCCATGGGGAGCAGTACTTC
.,.,TRBV7-6,TRBJ2-5,CASSLERLARETQYF,TGTGCCAGCAGCTTAGAAAGATTAGCTCGGGAGACCCAGTACTTC
TRBD1,.,TRBV29-1,TRBJ1-1,CSPAAGGDTEAFF,TGCAGCCCCGCGGCAGGGGGCGACACTGAAGCTTTCTTT
TRBD1,few,TRBV24-1,TRBJ1-5,CATSARQGSNQPQHF,TGTGCCACCAGTGCCAGACAGGGTTCCAATCAGCCCCAGCATTTT
.,.,TRBV11-2,TRBJ2-7,CASSLDTVYEQYF,TGTGCCAGCAGCTTAGATACGGTTTACGAGCAGTACTTC
TRBD1,.,TRBV27,TRBJ1-4,CASSLSTGGNEKLFF,TGTGCCAGCAGTTTATCGACAGGGGGCAATGAAAAACTGTTTTTT
.,.,TRBV5-1,TRBJ2-3,CASRGVGDTQYF,TGCGCCAGCAGGGGAGTGGGGGATACGCAGTATTTT
.,.,TRBV28,TRBJ1-2,CASGPAGYGYTF,TGTGCCAGCGGCCCAGCAGGCTATGGCTACACCTTC
.,.,TRBV2,TRBJ2-3,CASSGDTQYF,TGTGCCAGCAGCGGAGATACGCAGTATTTT
.,.,TRBV3-1/TRBV3-2,TRBJ2-1,CASSYNWAVGNEQFF,TGTGCCAGCAGTTACAATTGGGCCGTCGGCAATGAGCAGTTCTTC
TRBD2,.,TRBV7-6,TRBJ2-4,CASSIGLGAKNIQYF,TGTGCCAGCAGTATCGGACTAGGAGCCAAAAACATTCAGTACTTC
TRBD2,.,TRBV28,TRBJ2-7,CASSLAGSYEQYF,TGTGCCAGCAGTCTAGCGGGGAGCTACGAGCAGTACTTC
.,.,TRBV18,TRBJ2-3,CASSRSNQLQKRSTDTQYF,TGTGCCAGCTCACGGTCCAATCAGCTTCAGAAGCGAAGCACAGATACGCAGTATTTT
.,.,TRBV10-3,TRBJ1-4,CATFRGGTNEKLFF,TGTGCCACCTTTAGGGGGGGAACTAATGAAAAACTGTTTTTT
TRBD2,.,TRBV13,TRBJ2-5,CASRRGGEKETQYF,TGTGCCAGCAGACGCGGGGGGGAGAAAGAGACCCAGTACTTC
.,.,TRBV27,TRBJ1-1,CASRVNRDDTEAFF,TGTGCCAGCAGGGTGAACAGGGATGACACTGAAGCTTTCTTT
TRBD2,.,TRBV24-1,TRBJ2-3,CATSDPTSGVTDTQYF,TGTGCCACCAGTGACCCCACTAGCGGAGTCACAGATACGCAGTATTTT
.,.,TRBV19,TRBJ2-7,CASSPVPPYEQYF,TGTGCCAGTAGTCCCGTCCCCCCCTACGAGCAGTACTTC
TRBD1,.,TRBV7-8,TRBJ2-2,CASSLDRDYGELFF,TGTGCCAGCAGCTTGGACAGGGATTACGGGGAGCTGTTTTTT
.,.,TRBV18,TRBJ2-7,CASSPLGSSYEQYF,TGTGCCAGCTCACCACTCGGGAGTTCCTACGAGCAGTACTTC
TRBD2,.,TRBV7-9,TRBJ2-1,CASSSWLAGGGREQFF,TGTGCCAGCAGCTCCTGGCTAGCGGGTGGTGGTCGTGAGCAGTTCTTC
.,once,TRBV11-2,TRBJ1-5,CASSFSGGSNQPQHF,TGTGCCAGCAGCTTTTCGGGAGGTTCAAATCAGCCCCAGCATTTT
TRBD2,.,TRBV5-1,TRBJ2-3,CATSRSGSQGNTQYF,TGCGCCACCTCCCGTAGCGGGAGCCAGGGGAATACGCAGTATTTT
TRBD1,.,TRBV18,TRBJ1-2,CASSPRDRGAIGYTF,TGTGCCAGCTCACCCCGGGACAGGGGGGCGATCGGCTACACCTTC